This TCR beta chain stems from a study of blood T cell repertoires in COVID-19. Study overall: The United States, Italy and Spain supplied acute and convalescent COVID-19 samples. Sources were T cells, B-cell-depleted T cells, or PBMCs; the material itself was cDNA or gDNA.

Per the study methods: Using reference gene primer amplification, nucleated cell counts were estimated. TCRdb's copy holds only in-frame clones and misses some; the assay was immunoSEQ multiplex PCR. V and J calls and clone size are copied from that table; D and trimming were computed from the DNA. The sample holds around 160,000 clones, around nine tenths seen once. The CDR3 runs 12 residues. V dropped 5 bases and J dropped 6 bases, with 11 bases sitting between them. Germline V CDR1 and CDR2: MNHNY, SVGAGI (reference sequence). The source is a human donor in a cohort sampled during active COVID-19. The gene calls are TRBV6-6 and TRBJ2-7; D call uncertain. Sequencing input: peripheral blood. CDR3 sequence: CASSVGVGEQYF. The CDR3 DNA reads as TGTGCCAGCAGTGTAGGAGTAGGCGAGCAGTACTTC.